This T cell receptor (beta chain) comes out of a study of cytomegalovirus exposure and HLA in healthy donors. Whole-study context: A prior analysis found around 110 million unique TCR beta sequences from around 180 million T cells. Whole-study findings and limits: From TCR beta sequences, most subjects' HLA-A and HLA-B alleles were reportedly predicted accurately.

Germline V gives CDR1 MGHDK, CDR2 SYGVNS. Trimming cost V 5 bases and J 4 bases, with 15 bases left between them. The CDR3 is made up of 15 amino acids. PCR was performed using 60 Vbeta and 13 Jbeta primers. TCRdb's copy holds only in-frame clones and misses some; the assay was immunoSEQ multiplex PCR. The sample yields 93,000 or so clones, 65% to 85% seen once. With regard to this clone: Antigen unknown.

Participants comprised healthy donors of bone marrow. The TCR comes from a man in his fifties in good health and CMV-seropositive. The V gene is TRBV25-1, the J gene TRBJ1-3, with D hard to call. Sequenced sample: PBMCs. CDR3 region: CASSQQADQGNTIYF. The CDR3 nucleotides read TGTGCCAGCAGTCAGCAGGCAGACCAGGGAAACACCATATATTTT.